One sample yielded the 27 T cell receptor beta chains listed below, sequenced in a study of blood T cells in healthy people across ages. The second PCR ran about 6 to 12 cycles with a sample-barcoded 5' primer and J-beta primers. TCRdb re-called the 5' RACE reads with MiXCR, one entry per CDR3 protein. Here the sample spans about 670,000 distinct CDR3 sequences, 40% to 45% being singletons. Sequenced material: blood. Source of these receptors: an elderly man in good health.

Of note for this clonotype: A much larger clone lies one base from this, so it may be a read error. The chain couples TRBV12-3 or TRBV12-4 to TRBJ2-5, with 9 nucleotides matching TRBD1. The CDR3 loop spans 13 amino acids. CDR3 DNA sequence: TGTGTCAGCAATGACAGGGGGGGAGGAGAGCAGTACTTC. It translates to CVSNDRGGGEQYF.

This sequence joins TRBV7-9 and TRBJ2-6; 11 positions match TRBD1. The CDR3 loop spans 17 amino acids. V lost 3 bases, J lost 2 bases, and 3 bases stayed unmatched. Germline V CDR1 and CDR2: SEHNR, FQNEAQ (reference sequence). This chain's CDR3 is CASSFRGQGAGANVLTF. The DNA for the CDR3 is TGTGCCAGCAGCTTTAGGGGACAGGGGGCTGGGGCCAACGTCCTGACTTTC.

A word on this clonotype: A read error may explain this, as a much larger clone is one base away. The chain uses TRBV6-5 and TRBJ2-3; TRBD2 agrees at 10 bases. Germline assignment: CDR1 MNHEY and CDR2 SVGAGI. The length of the CDR3 is 16 residues. The CDR3 nucleotides are TGTGCCATCAGTTCCCAGCGGGGGGGCCGCACAGATACGCAGTATTTT. This gives the protein CAISSQRGGRTDTQYF.

This clonotype was detected ten times or more. This chain connects TRBV6-1 to TRBJ1-5; 11 bases map to TRBD1. V was pared by 5 bases and J by 2 bases, with 17 bases of the junction left unmatched. The CDR3 is 20 residues long. Germline V gene sequence: CDR1 MNHNS, CDR2 SASEGT. The CDR3 sequence: CASSRQGQGAQGVRNQPQHF. CDR3 DNA sequence: TGTGCCAGCAGTCGACAAGGACAGGGGGCTCAGGGAGTGCGCAATCAGCCCCAGCATTTT.

This clonotype has a handful of counts. V is TRBV20-1 and J is TRBJ1-1, with 12 bases aligning to TRBD1. CDR1 and CDR2 from the germline V gene are DFQATT and SNEGSKA (reference sequence). This CDR3 has 13 residues. Trimming removed 6 bases from V and 10 bases from J; junction bases left unmatched: 9. The CDR3 DNA reads as TGCAGTGCCCCGGGACAGGGGGCTGTTCGAGCTTTCTTT. Translation gives CSAPGQGAVRAFF.

In this sample, this clonotype turned up many times. V gene TRBV5-5 combines with J gene TRBJ2-5, with TRBD1 as a possible D gene (6 bases). Germline V gene sequence: CDR1 SGHKS, CDR2 YYEKEE (reference sequence). V was trimmed by 0 bases and J by 8 bases, leaving 17 bases between them. CDR3 length: 15 residues. The CDR3 protein is CASSLDRVYGRTQYF. The CDR3 bases are TGTGCCAGCAGCTTGGACAGGGTTTACGGAAGAACCCAGTACTTC.

This clonotype was detected only a few times. This chain joins TRBV27 and TRBJ2-7, with 12 bases identical to TRBD2. The ends lost 6 bases at V and 1 base at J; junction bases unmatched: 4. CDR1 and CDR2 from the germline V gene are MNHEY and SMNVEV (reference sequence). The CDR3 has 15 amino acids. This CDR3 is CASSSSGGESYEQYF. Written as DNA, the CDR3 is TGTGCCAGCAGCTCTAGCGGGGGGGAGTCCTACGAGCAGTACTTC.

The V call is TRBV28, the J call TRBJ1-5; D might be TRBD1 (5 bases). Trimming took off 11 bases at V and 4 bases at J, with 12 bases between the two ends. From germline, CDR1 is MDHEN and CDR2 SYDVKM. The CDR3 length is 12 residues. The CDR3 reads CASGGNNQPQHF. DNA of the CDR3: TGTGCCTCTGGGGGGAATAATCAGCCCCAGCATTTT.

The V and J genes are TRBV3-1 and TRBJ1-2; 7 bases are a match to TRBD1. The ends lost 5 bases at V and 6 bases at J; junction bases unmatched: 9. The CDR3 is 14 residues long. Germline V CDR1 and CDR2: LGHDT, YNNKEL (reference sequence). In nucleotides, the CDR3 is TGTGCCAGCAGCTCACGGGACAGCTTTCATGGCTACACCTTC. This sequence encodes CASSSRDSFHGYTF. Based on the CDR3 plus reference TRBV3-1 and TRBJ1-2, the full variable domain is DTAVSQTPKYLVTQMGNDKSIKCEQNLGHDTMYWYKQDSKKFLKIMFSYNNKELIINETVPNRFSPKSPDKAHLNLHINSLELGDSAVYFCASSSRDSFHGYTFGSGTRLTVV.

This chain uses TRBV12-3 or TRBV12-4 with TRBJ1-1; TRBD1 is a possible D gene (5 bases). Between the trimmed V and J ends, which lost 3 bases and 7 bases, there was a span of 12 bases. The CDR3 spans 13 residues. CDR3 nucleotide sequence: TGTGCCAGCAGTTTCGTTGGGAGGGGTGAAGCTTTCTTT. It specifies CASSFVGRGEAFF.

The V call is TRBV29-1, the J call TRBJ1-1; D is undetermined. Germline CDR1 reads SQVTM; CDR2 reads ANQGSEA. This CDR3 is built from 14 residues. Trimming shortened V by 6 bases and J by 1 base, and 15 bases separated the two germline ends. The CDR3 DNA sequence: TGCAGCGTAATTGCCTGGATTGGGAACACTGAAGCTTTCTTT. Amino acid sequence: CSVIAWIGNTEAFF.

The J gene is TRBJ2-5, the V gene TRBV6-2 or TRBV6-3, with D maybe TRBD1 (6 bases). Trimming removed 8 bases at V and 5 bases at J, with 15 bases between. This CDR3 region has 13 residues. CDR1 is MNHEY and CDR2 is SVGEGT in the germline V gene. CDR3 in DNA: TGTGCCAGCGGTCGGACAGCTCGGGAGACCCAGTACTTC. Its translation: CASGRTARETQYF.

This sequence joins TRBV9 and TRBJ2-7, with 9 bases fitting TRBD1. The trim removed 0 bases at V and 4 bases at J, leaving 8 bases unmatched. The CDR3 is 16 amino acids. The germline gives CDR1 SGDLS, CDR2 YYNGEE. Here the CDR3 reads CASSVDGQGLKYEQYF. CDR3 bases: TGTGCCAGCAGCGTAGATGGACAGGGGTTGAAGTACGAGCAGTACTTC.

This clonotype has only a few counts. The chain employs TRBV5-1 and TRBJ2-3, with 11 bases lining up with TRBD2. Germline V gene lookup returns CDR1 SGHRS and CDR2 YFSETQ. The junction had 6 bases not matched to a gene; V was cut back by 0 bases and J by 6 bases. The CDR3 is 16 amino acids. For the CDR3, the DNA is TGCGCCAGCAGCTTGGAGGCTAGCGGGAGGCTGGATACGCAGTATTTT. The encoded protein is CASSLEASGRLDTQYF.

This sequence joins TRBV7-2 and TRBJ2-7, with 11 positions matching TRBD2. CDR1 is SGHTA, CDR2 FQGNSA, per germline. The CDR3 runs to 16 residues. Germline trimming cut 4 bases from V and 0 bases from J; bases unmatched to any gene: 5. The chain's CDR3 is CASSWTSGPSSYEQYF. DNA of the CDR3: TGTGCCAGCAGCTGGACTAGCGGGCCCAGCTCCTACGAGCAGTACTTC.

Turning to this clonotype: With a much larger clone just one base away, this may be a read error. The CDR3 DNA reads as TGTGCCAGCAGCCAAGGTCCCCAGCGGAACCAAGAGACCCAGTACTTC. This sequence encodes CASSQGPQRNQETQYF. The rearrangement links TRBV4-2 to TRBJ2-7; D might be TRBD2 (5 bases). Gene TRBJ2-5 matches the end of the DNA better, so the J call may be wrong. Germline CDR1 and CDR2: LGHNA and YNFKEQ. The CDR3 runs to 16 residues.

The chain uses TRBV13 and TRBJ2-1; 13 nucleotides line up with TRBD2. Germline trimming cut 5 bases from V and 8 bases from J; bases unmatched to any gene: 12. There are 17 residues in the CDR3. Germline V gives CDR1 PRHDT, CDR2 FYEKMQ (reference sequence). This chain's CDR3 is CASSTGLAGDFHHEQFF. The CDR3 nucleotides read TGTGCCAGCAGCACAGGACTAGCGGGGGACTTCCATCATGAGCAGTTCTTC.

Only a few counts were recorded for this clonotype. The gene calls are TRBV28 and TRBJ2-1, with D tentatively TRBD2 (5 bases). CDR1 and CDR2 (germline): MDHEN, SYDVKM. The CDR3 has 14 residues. Trimming stripped 5 bases from V and 2 bases from J, with 10 bases between. CDR3 residues: CASSAGVPYNEQFF. In DNA form, the CDR3 reads TGTGCCAGCAGTGCCGGGGTTCCCTACAATGAGCAGTTCTTC.

This clonotype was seen a few times. The chain uses TRBV7-9 and TRBJ1-1, with 7 positions matching TRBD1. The CDR3 contains 14 residues. Germline CDR1 is SEHNR and CDR2 is FQNEAQ (reference sequence). V trimming: 2 bases; J trimming: 3 bases; junction bases outside the gene matches: 3. The CDR3 nucleotides are TGTGCCAGCAGCTTATTGCAGGGGGACACTGAAGCTTTCTTT. It translates to CASSLLQGDTEAFF.

About this clonotype itself: A much larger clone sits a single nucleotide away, making a read error possible. The chain has TRBV12-3 or TRBV12-4 and TRBJ2-3, with D possibly matching TRBD2 (5 bases). The CDR3 runs to 13 residues. This chain's CDR3 is CTTGKASTDAQYF. In DNA form, the CDR3 reads TGTACTACGGGGAAAGCTAGCACAGATGCGCAGTATTTT.

The chain uses TRBV7-9 and TRBJ1-4; TRBD1 is a possible D gene (5 bases). The CDR3 totals 13 residues. V dropped 3 bases and J dropped 5 bases, with 7 bases sitting between them. Germline CDR1 is SEHNR and CDR2 is FQNEAQ (reference sequence). This chain's CDR3 is CASSLTANEKLFF. CDR3 coding DNA: TGTGCCAGCAGCTTGACAGCAAATGAAAAACTGTTTTTT.

This clonotype was detected a few times. The genes are TRBV6-5 and TRBJ1-2; 7 bases fit TRBD1. Unmatched junction bases numbered 5, after V lost 5 bases and J lost 8 bases. The CDR3 length is 12 residues. Germline lookup yields CDR1 MNHEY and CDR2 SVGAGI. The CDR3 bases are TGTGCCAGCAGTCGACAGGGCAGGGGCTACACCTTC. It yields the protein CASSRQGRGYTF.

This clonotype was recorded many times. The V and J genes are TRBV10-3 and TRBJ2-1; 8 bases fit TRBD2. CDR3 length: 13 residues. Germline values: CDR1 ENHRY, CDR2 SYGVKD. Trimming cost V 7 bases and J 7 bases; bases outside gene matches: 6. The CDR3 spells CAITGTSRNEQFF. CDR3 nucleotides: TGTGCCATCACTGGGACTAGTAGGAATGAGCAGTTCTTC.

This clonotype was recorded a few times. The rearrangement joins TRBV4-1 to TRBJ2-5; 9 bases fit TRBD2. V was clipped by 2 bases and J by 4 bases; unmatched bases: 8. The V gene's germline CDR1 is MGHRA and CDR2 YSYEKL. This CDR3 has 16 residues. For the CDR3, the DNA is TGCGCCAGCAGCCAAACCCCAGCGGGAGGTGGAGAGACCCAGTACTTC. It codes for CASSQTPAGGGETQYF.

This clonotype has more than one count but fewer than ten. The chain recombines TRBV20-1 with TRBJ2-7; weak D call: TRBD1 (6 bases). The CDR3 consists of 14 residues. V dropped 5 bases and J dropped 2 bases, with 16 bases sitting between them. The germline V gene has CDR1 DFQATT and CDR2 SNEGSKA (reference sequence). CDR3 sequence reads: CSAFIWTEAYEQYF. As DNA, the CDR3 is TGCAGTGCTTTCATTTGGACAGAGGCCTACGAGCAGTACTTC.

The chain employs TRBV20-1 and TRBJ2-1, with 8 bases aligning to TRBD2. This CDR3 region has 13 residues. The germline gives CDR1 DFQATT, CDR2 SNEGSKA (reference sequence). V shed 0 bases and J 14 bases; nucleotides not matched to a gene: 9. CDR3 sequence: CSARDLQREYEFF. Here the CDR3 DNA reads TGCAGTGCTAGAGATCTTCAGCGGGAGTACGAGTTCTTC.

This clonotype was observed many times. The gene calls are TRBV28 and TRBJ2-7; a weak D match, TRBD2 (5 bases). Per the germline V gene, CDR1 is MDHEN and CDR2 is SYDVKM. This CDR3 contains 15 residues. V dropped 7 bases and J dropped 3 bases, with 19 bases sitting between them. In DNA, the CDR3 is TGTGCCAGCATCCCGGGGTCGGCAGGCCTCTACGAGCAGTACTTC. Amino acids: CASIPGSAGLYEQYF.